This TCR beta chain was found in a study of regulatory T cells in long-lasting Graves disease. This clonotype has a count of ten or more. The CDR3 contains 13 residues. The germline gives CDR1 SGHRS, CDR2 YFSETQ. Trimming shortened V by 1 base and J by 5 bases, and 8 bases separated the two germline ends. Time point specified: newly diagnosed GD, antithyroid drugs for less than 3 months. From PBMCs, RNA was extracted and then used to make the TCR library. Building of the TCR beta libraries involved iRepertoire HTBI primers and Arm-PCR of CDR3 regions. TCRdb used MiXCR to reprocess the multiplex PCR reads, holding one entry per CDR3 protein. The table shows about 540,000 distinct CDR3 sequences, with about 13% occurring only once. The same sample was also used in a study of T cells in Graves' hyperthyroidism and ophthalmopathy. From that report: A lack of ophthalmopathy progression within 18 months defined stable Graves' hyperthyroidism.

This TCR was sampled from a man aged 30 to 39 with Graves disease. J is TRBJ2-3 and V is TRBV5-1; D gene uncertain. The material sequenced was peripheral blood mononuclear cells (PBMCs), taken at new diagnosis, from a patient treated with antithyroid drugs. The CDR3 region is CASSLSGEDTQYF. The CDR3 bases are TGCGCCAGCAGCTTGTCTGGGGAAGATACGCAGTATTTT.